The next 12 T cell receptor beta chains were all read from a single sample in a study of CD8+CD57+ T cells in acquired aplastic anemia. Genomic DNA, serving as template, underwent TCR beta VDJ and CDR3 profiling. TCRdb ran MiXCR on the reads and lists one entry per CDR3 protein. The data hold 300,000 or so distinct CDR3 sequences, with roughly 50% observed a single time. Sequencing was performed on sorted CD4+, CD8+, or CD8+CD57+ T cells (not recorded which) from PBMCs. These receptors came from a human donor with severe aplastic anemia or a healthy control (not recorded which).

The V and J genes are TRBV2 and TRBJ2-7; TRBD1 agrees at 9 bases. The CDR3 has 13 residues. V shed 6 bases, J shed 3 bases, and the junction held 3 bases outside the gene matches. The V gene's germline CDR1 is SNHLY and CDR2 FYNNEI. CDR3 region: CASRGGQGYEQYF. The CDR3, as DNA: TGTGCCAGCAGAGGGGGACAGGGCTACGAGCAGTACTTC.

This clonotype was detected a few times. The V call is TRBV29-1, the J call TRBJ2-1; the D is unclear. Germline CDR1 is SQVTM and CDR2 is ANQGSEA. CDR3 length: 13 amino acids. Trimming left V 2 bases short and J 2 bases short, with 7 bases between. Here the CDR3 DNA reads TGCAGCGTTGAAACATGGCCCTACAATGAGCAGTTCTTC. This encodes CSVETWPYNEQFF.

A few counts support this clonotype. The chain carries TRBV6-1 and TRBJ2-7; D uncertain. Per the germline V gene, CDR1 is MNHNS and CDR2 is SASEGT. The CDR3 length is 14 residues. V gave up 0 bases and J gave up 3 bases, with 9 bases separating them. CDR3 region: CASSEASLLYEQYF. CDR3 nucleotides: TGTGCCAGCAGTGAAGCTTCACTTCTCTACGAGCAGTACTTC.

This clonotype was seen a few times. The rearrangement uses TRBV20-1 and TRBJ2-7; D may be TRBD2 (5 bases). The CDR3 spans 13 residues. The V end was cut by 1 base, the J end by 2 bases, with 9 bases between. The germline V gene has CDR1 DFQATT and CDR2 SNEGSKA (reference sequence). CDR3 in amino acids: CSARGEGTYEQYF. For the CDR3, the DNA is TGCAGTGCTAGAGGTGAGGGTACCTACGAGCAGTACTTC.

This clonotype was counted ten times or more. CDR3 nucleotide sequence: TGTGCCAGCAGTTTAGAAGACAGGACCAACACTGAAGCTTTCTTT. It codes for CASSLEDRTNTEAFF. The V call is TRBV12-3 or TRBV12-4, the J call TRBJ1-1, with D perhaps matching TRBD1 (6 bases). V was pared by 1 base and J by 2 bases, with 11 bases between. The CDR3 is made up of 15 amino acids.

V and J are TRBV5-1 and TRBJ1-2, with D possibly matching TRBD1 (6 bases). Trimming took off 4 bases at V and 2 bases at J, with 12 bases between the two ends. Germline V gene sequence: CDR1 SGHRS, CDR2 YFSETQ. The CDR3 covers 14 residues. The CDR3 region has the DNA TGCGCCAGCAGCACCTCTACAGGGAACTATGGCTACACCTTC. This translates into CASSTSTGNYGYTF.

The chain carries TRBV9 and TRBJ2-7; TRBD2 matches at 8 bases. V lost 4 bases and J lost 3; bases outside the gene matches: 12. CDR3 length: 16 amino acids. Germline V CDR1 and CDR2: SGDLS, YYNGEE. CDR3 in amino acids: CASSFRGGGANYEQYF. The CDR3 nucleotides read TGTGCCAGCAGCTTCCGGGGGGGGGGGGCCAACTACGAGCAGTACTTC.

Regarding this clonotype: The final CDR3 position lacks the conserved phenylalanine or tryptophan, pointing to a likely read error. The genes are TRBV7-6 and TRBJ1-3; D gene uncertain. Germline V CDR1 and CDR2: SGHVS, FNYEAQ. This CDR3 is 12 amino acids long. In DNA, the CDR3 is TGTGCCAGTGGAGGAGGCGGAAACAACATATATCTT. It encodes CASGGGGNNIYL.

The chain joins TRBV29-1 to TRBJ2-7, with TRBD2 identical over 7 bases. This CDR3 region has 14 residues. From germline, CDR1 is SQVTM and CDR2 ANQGSEA. Germline trimming cut 3 bases from V and 1 base from J; bases unmatched to any gene: 6. CDR3 sequence (DNA): TGCAGCGTTGAGGGAGGGCAGGAATCCTACGAGCAGTACTTC. Protein sequence: CSVEGGQESYEQYF.

Of note for this clonotype: The germline gene is not matched at one end of the junction; a read error may be the cause. The chain couples TRBV7-7 to TRBJ2-1, with D perhaps given as TRBD1 or TRBD2 (5 bases each). Germline V gene data show CDR1 as SSHAT and CDR2 as FNYEAQ (reference sequence). The CDR3 contains 13 residues. Here the CDR3 DNA reads TGTGCTAGCAGCCCGGGACCTCGCAATGAGCAGTTCTTC. Residues: CASSPGPRNEQFF.

In DNA, the CDR3 is TGTGCCAGCAGCTCGAAGGTCGGCTACACCTTC. Translated, it gives CASSSKVGYTF. V is TRBV11-2 and J is TRBJ1-2; no firm D call. This CDR3 has 11 residues. V lost 4 bases to trimming and J lost 8 bases, with 8 bases between them. CDR1 SGHAT and CDR2 FQNNGV come from the germline V gene.

This clonotype was seen many times. This CDR3 is CASGYGTSTNEKLFF. DNA of the CDR3: TGTGCCAGCGGCTACGGGACGTCAACTAATGAAAAACTGTTTTTT. This sequence joins TRBV2 and TRBJ1-4, with D possibly being TRBD1 (5 bases). CDR1 is SNHLY, CDR2 FYNNEI, per germline. The CDR3 spans 15 residues. Between the trimmed V and J ends, which lost 8 bases and 0 bases, there was a span of 13 bases.